These T cell receptor beta chains were read from a single sample in a study of control samples from healthy donors and cancer patients. TCRdb's copy holds only in-frame clones and misses some; the assay was immunoSEQ multiplex PCR. The table includes about 160,000 clones, roughly 95% detected once. Material: blood. The origin of the receptors is a woman in her twenties or thirties in good health. CDR3s include the opening cysteine and the closing phenylalanine or tryptophan. The order of the fields is clone size, V gene, J gene, D gene, CDR3 protein, CDR3 DNA. D genes are given only for firm matches. A row's size may be missing; if present it is once, few, many or a size class.

once	TRBV2	TRBJ1-3	-	CASSSVPQRESGNTIYF	TGTGCCAGCAGTTCAGTGCCCCAGAGGGAATCTGGAAACACCATATATTTT
-	TRBV28	TRBJ1-4	-	CATARGGVHVEKLFF	TGTGCCACGGCCCGGGGGGGCGTACATGTTGAAAAACTGTTTTTT
-	TRBV12-5	TRBJ1-1	-	CASGRGALPDTEAFF	TGTGCTAGTGGCCGGGGCGCTCTTCCGGACACTGAAGCTTTCTTT
-	TRBV19	TRBJ2-7	TRBD1	CASSWGRRGLDEQYF	TGTGCCAGTAGTTGGGGGCGCAGGGGGCTAGACGAGCAGTACTTC
-	TRBV11-2	TRBJ2-2	TRBD1	CASSQLEAGGNGELFF	TGTGCCAGCAGCCAACTGGAGGCAGGGGGCAACGGGGAGCTGTTTTTT
-	TRBV9	TRBJ1-4	-	CASSVNRVPNEKLFF	TGTGCCAGCAGCGTGAACAGGGTACCTAATGAAAAACTGTTTTTT
-	TRBV28	TRBJ1-2	-	CASSPPTQTPIDGYTF	TGTGCCAGCAGTCCACCGACCCAAACACCAATCGATGGCTACACCTTC
-	TRBV2	TRBJ2-2	-	CASTRLEVSGELFF	TGTGCCAGCACTAGACTAGAAGTAAGCGGGGAGCTGTTTTTT
once	TRBV27	TRBJ1-1	TRBD1	CATRDRDMNTEAFF	TGTGCCACCCGGGACAGGGACATGAACACTGAAGCTTTCTTT
few	TRBV12-5	TRBJ2-5	TRBD1	CASGLASGTGARETQYF	TGTGCTAGTGGCCTCGCCTCCGGGACAGGGGCTCGAGAGACCCAGTACTTC
-	TRBV25-1	TRBJ2-7	-	CASSGPREIPYEQYF	TGTGCCAGCAGTGGCCCAAGGGAGATTCCCTACGAGCAGTACTTC
-	TRBV18	TRBJ2-5	-	CASSPKVGETQYF	TGTGCCAGCTCACCAAAAGTAGGGGAGACCCAGTACTTC
-	TRBV27	TRBJ2-2	TRBD2	CASSSPGDSGRANTGELFF	TGTGCCAGCAGTTCGCCTGGAGATAGCGGGAGGGCCAACACCGGGGAGCTGTTTTTT
once	TRBV6-5	TRBJ1-5	-	CASTRAGPQHF	TGTGCCAGCACCCGGGCAGGGCCCCAGCATTTT
-	TRBV5-6	TRBJ2-7	-	CASSFSPINYEQYF	TGTGCCAGCAGCTTTAGCCCCATAAACTACGAGCAGTACTTC
-	TRBV28	TRBJ1-5	-	CASSFADDYSNQPQHF	TGTGCCAGCAGTTTCGCAGACGATTATAGCAATCAGCCCCAGCATTTT